This is a list of T cell receptor beta chains from one sample in a study of blood T cell repertoires in COVID-19. Sequencing used immunoSEQ multiplex PCR; TCRdb keeps in-frame clones, though not all of them. The sample lists roughly 220,000 clones, roughly 81% seen once, with around 7.2% in the top ten. The sequenced sample consisted of peripheral blood. The receptors stem from a woman of 80 years or more with COVID-19, enrolled during active disease. Each CDR3 is given with its conserved first and last residue. The order of the fields is V gene, D gene, J gene, clone size, CDR3 DNA, CDR3 protein. A D gene is named only where the DNA matches it firmly. Clone size is not always given. Where it is, it says once, few, many or a class for expanded clones.

TRBV24-1	NA	TRBJ2-1	NA	TGTGCCACCAGTGGGGCGGGGCAGGGCCCCCTTAAGCAGTTCTTC	CATSGAGQGPLKQFF
TRBV7-2	NA	TRBJ1-6	NA	TGTGCCAGCAAAGCGGGGGAAAATAATTCACCCCTCCACTTT	CASKAGENNSPLHF
TRBV6-4	NA	TRBJ2-2	NA	TGTGCCAGCAAAACGGGACACCAAGTCACCGGGGAGCTGTTTTTT	CASKTGHQVTGELFF
TRBV2	NA	TRBJ1-4	NA	TGTGCCAGCAGCCTTGGGCCGGTCGTCCGGGGTGAAAAACTGTTTTTT	CASSLGPVVRGEKLFF
TRBV7-9	NA	TRBJ1-2	few	TGTGCCAGCAGCTTAGATTGGCAGGGCTACTACACCTTC	CASSLDWQGYYTF
TRBV3-1/TRBV3-2	NA	TRBJ1-6	NA	TGTGCCAGCAGCCAAGGGGGACAACATAATTCACCCCTCCACTTT	CASSQGGQHNSPLHF
TRBV7-6	TRBD1	TRBJ2-5	NA	TGTGCCAGCAGCACCTCCGGGACAGGACTGGGGGAGACCCAGTACTTC	CASSTSGTGLGETQYF
TRBV7-3	NA	TRBJ2-7	NA	TGTGCCAGCAGCTTTGGCGGCGGGGACGAGCAGTACTTC	CASSFGGGDEQYF
TRBV7-9	NA	TRBJ1-4	NA	TGTGCCAGCAGCGCAAAAAGGACAGCAACTAATGAAAAACTGTTTTTT	CASSAKRTATNEKLFF
TRBV10-2	NA	TRBJ2-5	NA	TGCGCCACCAGACAAGGAGGGGAGACCCAGTACTTC	CATRQGGETQYF
TRBV7-6	NA	TRBJ1-1	NA	TGTGCCAGCAGCTCCTACGATCGGGGAACTGAAGCTTTCTTT	CASSSYDRGTEAFF
TRBV28	TRBD1	TRBJ1-5	NA	TGTGCCAGCAGTTCACCACAGGGGATCCGCAATCAGCCCCAGCATTTT	CASSSPQGIRNQPQHF
TRBV19	NA	TRBJ1-2	once	TGTGCCAGTAGTCTCGAGGTGGGTGGCTACACCTTC	CASSLEVGGYTF
TRBV5-1	TRBD2	TRBJ2-3	NA	TGCGCCAGCAGGGCTAGCGGGGGGCCAGATACGCAGTATTTT	CASRASGGPDTQYF
TRBV5-1	TRBD1	TRBJ1-2	NA	TGCGCCAGCAGCCACCGGGTTCTAGGGGGCGGCTACACCTTC	CASSHRVLGGGYTF
TRBV19	TRBD2	TRBJ2-1	NA	TGTGCCACGGATTTGAACGGGGCGGTAGCGGGTTCCTACAATGAGCAGTTCTTC	CATDLNGAVAGSYNEQFF
TRBV6-2/TRBV6-3	TRBD1	TRBJ1-5	NA	TGTGCCAGCAGCCTCGCTGACAGGGCCGGGATGTCCCAGCATTTT	CASSLADRAGMSQHF
TRBV27	TRBD1	TRBJ2-1	once	TGTGCCAGCAGTTTCGAGGGGGCCTCCTACAATGAGCAGTTCTTC	CASSFEGASYNEQFF
TRBV19	TRBD2	TRBJ2-7	NA	TGTGCCAGTAGTATCTCATCTAGCGGGAGTGGCTACGAGCAGTACTTC	CASSISSSGSGYEQYF
TRBV27	TRBD1	TRBJ2-5	NA	TGTGCCAGCAGTCCGACGGGGACAGGCGGAGAGACCCAGTACTTC	CASSPTGTGGETQYF
TRBV7-2	TRBD1	TRBJ1-1	NA	TGTGCTAGCAGCTCCACGAGACAGGGGGCGACTGAAGCTTTCTTT	CASSSTRQGATEAFF
TRBV28	NA	TRBJ1-4	once	TGTGCCAGCAGTGATCCGGGTCTCGTGGGAAAACTGTTTTTT	CASSDPGLVGKLFF
TRBV18	NA	TRBJ2-7	NA	TGTGCCAGCTCACCGGGGGCAGACTCCTACGAGCAGTACTTC	CASSPGADSYEQYF
TRBV11-1	NA	TRBJ2-7	NA	TGTGCCAGCAGCAAGGCTGGGAGCTCCTACGAGCAGTACTTC	CASSKAGSSYEQYF
TRBV5-1	TRBD1	TRBJ1-4	few	TGCGCCAGCAAGGGGACAGGGGGAGTAGCTAATGAAAAACTGTTTTTT	CASKGTGGVANEKLFF
TRBV30	NA	TRBJ1-4	once	TGTGCCTGGGAGGGGCAGCCTAATGAAAAACTGTTTTTT	CAWEGQPNEKLFF
TRBV6-2/TRBV6-3	TRBD1	TRBJ1-1	once	TGTGCCAGCAGTGACCGGGACAGGGTGAACACTGAAGCTTTCTTT	CASSDRDRVNTEAFF
TRBV27	NA	TRBJ2-3	NA	TGTGCCAGCAGCCCCTTGTTTACAGATACGCAGTATTTT	CASSPLFTDTQYF
TRBV27	NA	TRBJ2-7	few	TGTGCCAGCAGTTACAGGGACAAACCAACCTACGAGCAGTACTTC	CASSYRDKPTYEQYF
TRBV7-9	TRBD1	TRBJ2-7	NA	TGTGCCAGCAGCACCCGACAGGGCGACGAGCAGTACTTC	CASSTRQGDEQYF
TRBV5-1	NA	TRBJ1-4	NA	TGCGCCAGCAGCTTGGGTACAGGGAAAGGTGAAAAACTGTTTTTT	CASSLGTGKGEKLFF
TRBV7-3	TRBD2	TRBJ2-1	NA	TGTGCCAGCAGCCAGACTAGCGGGAGGGAACATGAGCAGTTCTTC	CASSQTSGREHEQFF
TRBV10-1	NA	TRBJ1-4	NA	TGCGCCAGCACCTCGGGGGCTAATGAAAAACTGTTTTTT	CASTSGANEKLFF
TRBV5-6	TRBD2	TRBJ2-3	NA	TGTGCCAGCAGCTTGGTAGGACTAGCGGGAGATGATACGCAGTATTTT	CASSLVGLAGDDTQYF
TRBV27	TRBD1	TRBJ2-7	NA	TGTGCCAGCAGTTTATGGGGACAGGGAAAGGAGTACTTC	CASSLWGQGKEYF
TRBV19	TRBD1	TRBJ1-4	once	TGTGCCAGTAGTATAGGCACAGGGGAAAATGAAAAACTGTTTTTT	CASSIGTGENEKLFF
TRBV28	TRBD2	TRBJ2-1	NA	TGTGCCAGCAGTTCTCCCCGGACTAGCGGGAGTAGGGTCAATGAGCAGTTCTTC	CASSSPRTSGSRVNEQFF
TRBV11-3	TRBD2	TRBJ2-1	few	TGTGCCAGCAGCTCGGGACTAGCGGGAGTTACCGATGAGCAGTTCTTC	CASSSGLAGVTDEQFF
TRBV5-1	TRBD2	TRBJ2-1	NA	TGCGCCAGCAGTCGACTAGCGGGCCTACCCTACAATGAGCAGTTCTTC	CASSRLAGLPYNEQFF
TRBV27	NA	TRBJ1-6	NA	TGTGCCAGCAGCCCTAGGGCCAGGGTCGATTCACCCCTCCACTTT	CASSPRARVDSPLHF
TRBV6-1	NA	TRBJ2-7	NA	TGTGCCAGCAGTGATGGGTCTAGGGGGGGGGCCGGGTACTTC	CASSDGSRGGAGYF
TRBV5-1	TRBD1	TRBJ1-6	once	TGCGCCAGCAAGGTCGGGACAGTTAATTCACCCCTCCACTTT	CASKVGTVNSPLHF
TRBV5-1	TRBD1	TRBJ2-7	NA	TGCGCCAGCAGCTTGGGAGGGGGCTCCAGCTCCTACGAGCAGTACTTC	CASSLGGGSSSYEQYF
TRBV7-2	NA	TRBJ2-1	NA	TGTGCCAGCAGCTTAGCGAGGCGGAATGAGCAGTTCTTC	CASSLARRNEQFF
TRBV5-1	TRBD2	TRBJ2-1	NA	TGCGCCAGCAGCTTGGAACTAGCGGGGTCTGAGCAGTTCTTC	CASSLELAGSEQFF
TRBV19	NA	TRBJ1-5	once	TGTGCCAGTAGTTTCCGGGGGAATCAGCCCCAGCATTTT	CASSFRGNQPQHF
TRBV2	TRBD2	TRBJ2-3	NA	TGTGCCAGCAGCCCCGGACTAGCGGGGGTCACAGATACGCAGTATTTT	CASSPGLAGVTDTQYF
TRBV7-9	TRBD1	TRBJ2-4	once	TGTGCCAGCAGCTTACCGGGACAGGGGAACATTCAGTACTTC	CASSLPGQGNIQYF
TRBV6-5	NA	TRBJ1-1	NA	TGTGCCAGTCTCACAGGTTTAGAGACTGAAGCTTTCTTT	CASLTGLETEAFF
TRBV7-2	NA	TRBJ1-4	NA	TGTGCCAGCAGCTTAGATGGGAGATCTAATGAAAAACTGTTTTTT	CASSLDGRSNEKLFF
TRBV5-1	TRBD1	TRBJ1-4	NA	TGCGCCAGCAGCTTGGGACAGGGGGCCTCAACTAATGAAAAACTGTTTTTT	CASSLGQGASTNEKLFF
TRBV15	TRBD2	TRBJ2-1	NA	TGTGCCACCAGCAGAGATAGAGCGGGAGGCCCCCTAGCCCTTGAGCAGTTCTTC	CATSRDRAGGPLALEQFF
TRBV11-3	NA	TRBJ1-1	NA	TGTGCCAGCAGTCTGAGGAACACTGAAGCTTTCTTT	CASSLRNTEAFF
TRBV27	TRBD1	TRBJ2-2	NA	TGTGCCAGCAGTCTCCGGGACAGCCTTTCCCCCGCGTGGCCCGGGGAGCTGTTTTTT	CASSLRDSLSPAWPGELFF